The TCR beta chain described here comes from a study of cytomegalovirus exposure and HLA in healthy donors. CDR3 length equals 13 residues. V lost 3 bases and J lost 9, with 13 bases in between. Germline V CDR1 and CDR2: SGDLS, YYNGEE. PCR amplification relied on 60 Vbeta primers (plus 13 Jbeta primers). Data came from immunoSEQ multiplex PCR; TCRdb stores just in-frame clones and leaves some out. Recorded here are tens of thousands of clones; the top ten clones represent 2.5% to 3%. This rearrangement joins TRBV9 to TRBJ1-5; D gene unclear. The sample taken for sequencing was PBMCs. This receptor was obtained from a man in his forties in good health and CMV-seronegative. The CDR3 DNA follows: TGTGCCAGCAGCGCCGGGGAGGGAGGGCCCCAGCATTTT. This encodes CASSAGEGGPQHF.